This TCR beta chain stems from a study of T cell responses to AZD1222 COVID-19 vaccine. Study-wide findings and caveats: Two AZD1222 doses significantly raised spike-specific TCR breadth and depth over controls. Only 5 or 6 people who got AZD1222 tested seropositive at baseline.

Profiled with immunoSEQ multiplex PCR; TCRdb holds only in-frame clones, not every one. The sample carries roughly 50,000 clones, about 86% recorded once. Note on this clone: Its antigen is unidentified.

The sequencing here drew on peripheral blood, taken 28 days after the second AZD1222 dose. The source of this sequence is an adult who received the AZD1222 COVID-19 vaccine.

The CDR3 protein is CATSRDWAGDTYNEQFF. The CDR3 DNA follows: TGTGCCACCAGCAGAGATTGGGCGGGGGATACCTACAATGAGCAGTTCTTC. The chain is built from TRBV15 and TRBJ2-1, with 7 bases matching TRBD2. In germline, CDR1 is LNHNV, CDR2 YYDKDF (reference sequence). The CDR3 loop spans 17 amino acids. The V and J ends lost 0 bases and 2 bases, in that order; junction bases with no gene match: 7.